The 25 T cell receptor beta chains below come from one sample, sequenced in a study of blood T cell repertoires in COVID-19. Clones were read by immunoSEQ multiplex PCR, and TCRdb kept only the in-frame ones, dropping some. Here the sample spans about 150,000 clones, around 83% being singletons. The material sequenced was peripheral blood. These receptors were taken from a woman in her forties or fifties with acute or convalescent COVID-19.

In its sample, this clone was seen once. The chain recombines TRBV19 with TRBJ1-6, with 8 bases aligning to TRBD1. The V and J ends lost 11 bases and 10 bases, in that order; junction bases with no gene match: 10. CDR3 length: 13 amino acids. The V gene's germline CDR1 is LNHDA and CDR2 SQIVND (reference sequence). CDR3 nucleotide sequence: TGTGCCGCACGGGGACAGGTGCAGTCACCCCTCCACTTT. Translated, it gives CAARGQVQSPLHF.

V gene TRBV7-3 combines with J gene TRBJ1-1, with TRBD1 identical over 7 bases. Germline V CDR1 and CDR2: SGHTA, FQGTGA. CDR3 length equals 18 residues. V was clipped by 2 bases and J by 2 bases; unmatched bases: 14. The CDR3 DNA sequence: TGTGCCAGCAGCTTAGAGCGGACAGGCCCGATCTCTAACACTGAAGCTTTCTTT. Protein sequence: CASSLERTGPISNTEAFF.

The gene calls are TRBV13 and TRBJ2-7; D possibly corresponds to TRBD1 (5 bases). This CDR3 spans 16 amino acids. Looked up from germline, CDR1 is PRHDT and CDR2 is FYEKMQ (reference sequence). Trimming stripped 4 bases from V and 0 bases from J, with 16 bases between. CDR3 loop: CASSSFAGWTSYEQYF. The CDR3 DNA sequence: TGTGCCAGCAGCTCGTTCGCAGGGTGGACCTCCTACGAGCAGTACTTC.

This clone was counted a few times. The genes are TRBV9 and TRBJ2-5, with D possibly being TRBD1 (6 bases). Germline CDR1 SGDLS, CDR2 YYNGEE. V dropped 1 base and J dropped 1 base, with 11 bases sitting between them. There are 15 residues in the CDR3. Here the CDR3 reads CASSVSGQPQETQYF. CDR3 sequence (DNA): TGTGCCAGCAGCGTATCAGGACAGCCCCAAGAGACCCAGTACTTC.

This chain links TRBV7-6 with TRBJ1-3, with unresolved D. The germline gives CDR1 SGHVS, CDR2 FNYEAQ. The germline V and J ends were trimmed by 2 bases and 1 base, with 6 bases remaining between them. The CDR3 runs to 14 residues. DNA for the CDR3: TGTGCCAGCAGCTTATCAATTTCTGGAAACACCATATATTTT. Translation gives CASSLSISGNTIYF.

The V gene is TRBV7-8, the J gene TRBJ1-6; D remains unclear. Trimming left V 4 bases short and J 7 bases short, with 14 bases between. Germline CDR1 and CDR2: SGHVS and FQNEAQ. The CDR3 contains 15 residues. CDR3 sequence (DNA): TGTGCCAGCAGCTCCGCCGTGGTACAAAATTCACCCCTCCACTTT. Translation gives CASSSAVVQNSPLHF. Looking up the rest from reference TRBV7-8 and TRBJ1-6 gives the full variable domain: GAGVSQSPRYKVAKRGQDVALRCDPISGHVSLFWYQQALGQGPEFLTYFQNEAQLDKSGLPSDRFFAERPEGSVSTLKIQRTQQEDSAVYLCASSSAVVQNSPLHFGNGTRLTVT.

The chain carries TRBV7-2 and TRBJ2-5; 7 bases match TRBD2. The CDR3 is 15 residues long. Germline V gene sequence: CDR1 SGHTA, CDR2 FQGNSA. Trimming cost V 3 bases and J 0 bases; bases outside gene matches: 4. CDR3 protein: CASSLGLTYQETQYF. As DNA, the CDR3 is TGTGCCAGCAGCTTGGGACTAACGTACCAAGAGACCCAGTACTTC.

This clone came up many times. The chain is built from TRBV28 and TRBJ1-2; a possible D gene is TRBD1 (6 bases). V gave up 6 bases and J gave up 7 bases, with 12 bases separating them. Per the germline V gene, CDR1 is MDHEN and CDR2 is SYDVKM. The CDR3 is 12 residues long. CDR3 in DNA: TGTGCCAGCAGCAAAACAGGGCTTGGCTACACCTTC. Protein product: CASSKTGLGYTF.

The rearrangement joins TRBV19 to TRBJ2-7; 7 bases are shared with TRBD1. CDR1 and CDR2 (germline): LNHDA, SQIVND (reference sequence). This CDR3 contains 15 residues. V was pared by 5 bases and J by 0 bases, with 7 bases of the junction left unmatched. The CDR3 region has the DNA TGTGCCAGTAGTCGACAGGGCCATAGCTCCTACGAGCAGTACTTC. Translating it yields CASSRQGHSSYEQYF. Based on the CDR3 plus reference TRBV19 and TRBJ2-7, the full variable domain is DGGITQSPKYLFRKEGQNVTLSCEQNLNHDAMYWYRQDPGQGLRLIYYSQIVNDFQKGDIAEGYSVSREKKESFPLTVTSAQKNPTAFYLCASSRQGHSSYEQYFGPGTRLTVT.

The chain couples TRBV5-1 to TRBJ2-5; D perhaps matches TRBD2 (7 bases). The CDR3 covers 14 residues. The germline V gene encodes CDR1 SGHRS and CDR2 YFSETQ. V lost 2 bases to trimming and J lost 5 bases, with 13 bases between them. The CDR3 spells CASSLGGARETQYF. The CDR3 DNA reads TGCGCCAGCAGCTTAGGGGGGGCGAGGGAGACCCAGTACTTC.

The chain joins TRBV7-9 to TRBJ2-3, with 7 bases identical to TRBD1. The CDR3 runs to 16 residues. V lost 5 bases, J lost 3 bases, and 11 bases stayed unmatched. Germline CDR1 is SEHNR and CDR2 is FQNEAQ (reference sequence). The CDR3 here is CASSNRPGQLTDTQYF. CDR3 coding DNA: TGTGCCAGCAGCAACCGCCCGGGACAGTTAACAGATACGCAGTATTTT.

CDR3 coding DNA: TGTGCCAGCGGGGAGCGGCTCTACAATGAGCAGTTCTTC. It codes for CASGERLYNEQFF. The V call is TRBV12-3 or TRBV12-4, the J call TRBJ2-1, with D possibly TRBD2 on 5 matching bases. V lost 8 bases and J lost 3, with 11 bases in between. The CDR3 has 13 residues.

This chain uses TRBV2 with TRBJ1-2; 7 nucleotides line up with TRBD1. This CDR3 spans 14 amino acids. Trimming removed 4 bases from V and 3 bases from J; junction bases left unmatched: 5. Germline CDR1 is SNHLY and CDR2 is FYNNEI. The CDR3 nucleotides read TGTGCCAGCAGTGTTACAGGGGCCGACTATGGCTACACCTTC. The encoded protein is CASSVTGADYGYTF.

The rearrangement uses TRBV11-3 and TRBJ2-7; TRBD1 agrees at 8 bases. Trimming removed 5 bases from V and 0 bases from J; junction bases left unmatched: 9. Germline V gene data show CDR1 as SGHNT and CDR2 as YENEEA. This CDR3 is built from 16 residues. CDR3 bases: TGTGCCAGCAGCCCGATGGACAGGGACGGCTCCTACGAGCAGTACTTC. It encodes CASSPMDRDGSYEQYF.

The DNA of the CDR3 is TGTGCCTGGATAGGCGGCCCCACCGGGAACACTGAAGCTTTCTTT. Amino acid sequence: CAWIGGPTGNTEAFF. The V call is TRBV30, the J call TRBJ1-1; no clear D. The CDR3 totals 15 residues. V was trimmed by 4 bases and J by 1 base, leaving 16 bases between them. CDR1 is GTSNPN and CDR2 is SVGIG in the germline V gene (reference sequence). Looking up the rest from reference TRBV30 and TRBJ1-1 gives the full variable domain: SQTIHQWPATLVQPVGSPLSLECTVEGTSNPNLYWYRQAAGRGLQLLFYSVGIGQISSEVPQNLSASRPQDRQFILSSKKLLLSDSGFYLCAWIGGPTGNTEAFFGQGTRLTVV.

The gene calls are TRBV11-2 and TRBJ2-7, with 12 bases identical to TRBD2. Germline values: CDR1 SGHAT, CDR2 FQNNGV. This CDR3 contains 18 residues. The V segment lost 1 base and the J segment 2 bases; nucleotides outside the gene matches: 9. CDR3 region: CASSLGASGGAWAYEQYF. In DNA, the CDR3 is TGTGCCAGCAGCTTAGGTGCTAGCGGGGGGGCTTGGGCCTACGAGCAGTACTTC.

The chain couples TRBV5-1 to TRBJ1-6, with D perhaps matching TRBD1 (5 bases). The CDR3 extends over 14 amino acids. Germline values: CDR1 SGHRS, CDR2 YFSETQ. The V end lost 0 bases, the J end lost 10 bases, and 11 bases lay between the germline ends. CDR3 amino acids: CASSLEGSGSPLHF. The CDR3 coding sequence is TGCGCCAGCAGCTTGGAGGGGAGCGGGTCACCCCTCCACTTT.

This rearrangement joins TRBV3-1 (or the pseudogene TRBV3-2) to TRBJ1-1; a weak D match, TRBD1 (5 bases). The CDR3 totals 14 residues. From germline, CDR1 is LGHDT and CDR2 YNNKEL (reference sequence). Deletions cut 4 bases from V and 3 bases from J, with 12 bases between. The DNA of the CDR3 is TGTGCCAGCAGCCCCATCGGGGGGGACACTGAAGCTTTCTTT. Amino acid sequence: CASSPIGGDTEAFF.

The gene calls are TRBV6-5 and TRBJ1-1, with D perhaps TRBD1 (6 bases). The germline V gene encodes CDR1 MNHEY and CDR2 SVGAGI. The CDR3 is 12 residues long. V dropped 10 bases and J dropped 4 bases, with 13 bases sitting between them. CDR3 in amino acids: CATQGGGTEAFF. CDR3 DNA: TGTGCCACCCAGGGAGGGGGCACTGAAGCTTTCTTT.

The V gene is TRBV27, the J gene TRBJ2-2; D remains unclear. The CDR3 runs 14 residues. Germline assignment: CDR1 MNHEY and CDR2 SMNVEV (reference sequence). Between the trimmed V and J ends, which lost 5 bases and 4 bases, there was a span of 11 bases. The CDR3 loop is CASSPDWSTGELFF. The CDR3 DNA is TGTGCCAGCAGTCCAGATTGGAGCACCGGGGAGCTGTTTTTT.

The chain joins TRBV18 to TRBJ1-4; no reliable D call. This CDR3 has 15 residues. Looked up from germline, CDR1 is KGHSH and CDR2 is LQKENI. The V end lost 3 bases, the J end lost 0 bases, and 8 bases lay between the germline ends. CDR3 in DNA: TGTGCCAGCTCACCGAACAGTGCAACTAATGAAAAACTGTTTTTT. It yields the protein CASSPNSATNEKLFF.

This clone is a singleton in its sample. V and J are TRBV2 and TRBJ2-1, with a tentative D call TRBD2 (5 bases). Germline CDR1 and CDR2: SNHLY and FYNNEI. This CDR3 comprises 11 residues. V dropped 7 bases and J dropped 4 bases, with 5 bases sitting between them. The DNA of the CDR3 is TGTGCCAGCACGGGGTACAATGAGCAGTTCTTC. Encoded protein: CASTGYNEQFF.

This sequence joins TRBV29-1 and TRBJ1-1; 9 nucleotides agree with TRBD1. Trimming took 3 bases from V and 11 from J; bases not matched to a gene: 7. This CDR3 comprises 12 residues. Germline V gives CDR1 SQVTM, CDR2 ANQGSEA. The CDR3: CSVEYRGREAFF. The CDR3 DNA follows: TGCAGCGTTGAGTACAGGGGGCGCGAGGCTTTCTTT.

This clone came up a few times. This chain uses TRBV18 with TRBJ2-2; D gene ambiguous. Germline V gives CDR1 KGHSH, CDR2 LQKENI. Trimming left V 2 bases short and J 1 base short, with 8 bases between. The CDR3 consists of 15 residues. The CDR3 spells CASSPTQENTGELFF. The CDR3 DNA reads TGTGCCAGCTCACCAACGCAGGAGAACACCGGGGAGCTGTTTTTT.

The chain combines TRBV6-2 or TRBV6-3 with TRBJ1-2; D gene uncertain. Germline CDR1 and CDR2: MNHEY and SVGEGT. V was trimmed by 0 bases and J by 6 bases, leaving 14 bases between them. The CDR3 consists of 15 residues. Here the CDR3 DNA reads TGTGCCAGCAGTTACTCGATCGGGAGGCGGGATGGCTACACCTTC. Translation: CASSYSIGRRDGYTF.